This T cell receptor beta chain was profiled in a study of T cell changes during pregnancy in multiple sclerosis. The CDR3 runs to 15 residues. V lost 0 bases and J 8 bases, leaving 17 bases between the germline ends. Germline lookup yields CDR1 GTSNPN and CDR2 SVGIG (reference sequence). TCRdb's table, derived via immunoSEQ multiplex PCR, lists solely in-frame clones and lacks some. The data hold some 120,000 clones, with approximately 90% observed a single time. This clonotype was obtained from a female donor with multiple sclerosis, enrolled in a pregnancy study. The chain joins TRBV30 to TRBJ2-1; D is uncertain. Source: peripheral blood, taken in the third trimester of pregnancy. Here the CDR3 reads CAWSVSSAFGYEQFF. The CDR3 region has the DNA TGTGCCTGGAGTGTATCATCGGCTTTCGGGTATGAGCAGTTCTTC.